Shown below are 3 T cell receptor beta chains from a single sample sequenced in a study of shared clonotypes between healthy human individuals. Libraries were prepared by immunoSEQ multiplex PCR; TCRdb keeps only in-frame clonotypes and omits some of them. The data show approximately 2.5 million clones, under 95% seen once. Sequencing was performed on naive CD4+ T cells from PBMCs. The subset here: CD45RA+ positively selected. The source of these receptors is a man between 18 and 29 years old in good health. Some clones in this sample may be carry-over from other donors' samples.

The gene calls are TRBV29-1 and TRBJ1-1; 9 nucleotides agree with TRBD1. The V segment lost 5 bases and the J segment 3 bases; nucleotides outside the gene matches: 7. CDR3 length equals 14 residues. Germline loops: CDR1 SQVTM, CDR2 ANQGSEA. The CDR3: CSVYGGTGYTEAFF. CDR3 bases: TGCAGCGTTTACGGGGGGACAGGGTACACTGAAGCTTTCTTT. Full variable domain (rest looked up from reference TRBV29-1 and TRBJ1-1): SAVISQKPSRDICQRGTSLTIQCQVDSQVTMMFWYRQQPGQSLTLIATANQGSEATYESGFVIDKFPISRPNLTFSTLTVSNMSPEDSSIYLCSVYGGTGYTEAFFGQGTRLTVV.

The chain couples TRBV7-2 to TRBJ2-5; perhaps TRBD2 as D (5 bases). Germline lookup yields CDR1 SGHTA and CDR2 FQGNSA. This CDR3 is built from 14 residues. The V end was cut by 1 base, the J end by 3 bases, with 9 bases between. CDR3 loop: CASSLVREKETQYF. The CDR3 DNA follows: TGTGCCAGCAGCTTAGTAAGGGAGAAAGAGACCCAGTACTTC.

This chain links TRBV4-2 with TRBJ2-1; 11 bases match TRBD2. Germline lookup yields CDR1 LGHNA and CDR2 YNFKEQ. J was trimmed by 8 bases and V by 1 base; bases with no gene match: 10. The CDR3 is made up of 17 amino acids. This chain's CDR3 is CASSQAQGLAGRYEQFF. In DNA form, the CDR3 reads TGTGCCAGCAGCCAAGCCCAAGGACTAGCGGGTCGGTATGAGCAGTTCTTC.